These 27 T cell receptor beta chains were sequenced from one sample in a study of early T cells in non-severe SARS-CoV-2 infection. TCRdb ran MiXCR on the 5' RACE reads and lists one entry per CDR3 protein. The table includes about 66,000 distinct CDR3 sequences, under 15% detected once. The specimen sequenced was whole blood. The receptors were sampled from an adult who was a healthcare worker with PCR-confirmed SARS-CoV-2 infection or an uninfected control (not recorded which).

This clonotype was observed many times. The CDR3 bases are TGTGCCAGCAGCCCACGGACTGGGGGGTCCTACAATGAGCAGTTCTTC. Translation gives CASSPRTGGSYNEQFF. The rearrangement joins TRBV7-2 to TRBJ2-1; D perhaps matches TRBD2 (6 bases). Per the germline V gene, CDR1 is SGHTA and CDR2 is FQGNSA. The CDR3 extends over 16 amino acids. The V end was cut by 5 bases, the J end by 1 base, with 15 bases between.

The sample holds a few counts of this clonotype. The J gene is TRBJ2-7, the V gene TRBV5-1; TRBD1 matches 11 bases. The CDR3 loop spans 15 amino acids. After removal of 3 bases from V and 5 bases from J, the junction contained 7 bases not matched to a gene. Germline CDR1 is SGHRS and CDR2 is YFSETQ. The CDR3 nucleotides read TGCGCCAGCAGCTCGGGACAGGGGGTGGTCCACGAGCAGTACTTC. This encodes CASSSGQGVVHEQYF.

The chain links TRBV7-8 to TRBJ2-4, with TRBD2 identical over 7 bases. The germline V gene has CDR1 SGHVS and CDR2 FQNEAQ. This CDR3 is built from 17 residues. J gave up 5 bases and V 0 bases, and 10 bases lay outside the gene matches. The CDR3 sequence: CASSLAPSGNGENIQYF. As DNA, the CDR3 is TGTGCCAGCAGCTTAGCCCCAAGCGGGAACGGCGAAAACATTCAGTACTTC.

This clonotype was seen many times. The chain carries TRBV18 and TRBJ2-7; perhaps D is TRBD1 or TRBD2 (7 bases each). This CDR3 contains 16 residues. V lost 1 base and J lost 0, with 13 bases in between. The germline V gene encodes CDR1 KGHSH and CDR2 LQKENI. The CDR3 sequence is CASSPQGGGFSYEQYF. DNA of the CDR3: TGTGCCAGCTCACCACAGGGAGGGGGCTTCTCCTACGAGCAGTACTTC.

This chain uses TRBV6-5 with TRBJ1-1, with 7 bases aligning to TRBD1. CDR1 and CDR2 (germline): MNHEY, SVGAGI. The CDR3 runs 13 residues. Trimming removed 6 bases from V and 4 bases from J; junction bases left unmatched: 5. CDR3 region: CASRRTGATEAFF. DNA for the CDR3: TGTGCCAGCAGGCGGACAGGAGCCACTGAAGCTTTCTTT.

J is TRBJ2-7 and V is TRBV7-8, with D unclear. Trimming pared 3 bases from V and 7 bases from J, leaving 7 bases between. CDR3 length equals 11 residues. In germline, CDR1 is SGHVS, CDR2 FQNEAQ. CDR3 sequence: CASSLVEEQYF. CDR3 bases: TGTGCCAGCAGCTTGGTGGAGGAGCAGTACTTC.

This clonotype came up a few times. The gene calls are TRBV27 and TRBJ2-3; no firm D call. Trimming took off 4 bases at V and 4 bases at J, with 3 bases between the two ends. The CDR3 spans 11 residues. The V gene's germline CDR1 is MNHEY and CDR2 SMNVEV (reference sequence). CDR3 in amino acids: CASSSSDTQYF. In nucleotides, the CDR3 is TGTGCCAGCAGTTCGTCAGATACGCAGTATTTT.

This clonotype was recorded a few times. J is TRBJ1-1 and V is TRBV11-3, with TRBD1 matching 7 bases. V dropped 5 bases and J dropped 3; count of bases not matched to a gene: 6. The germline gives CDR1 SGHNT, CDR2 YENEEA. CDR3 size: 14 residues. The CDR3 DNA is TGTGCCAGCAGCAAGACAGGGATCGACACTGAAGCTTTCTTT. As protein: CASSKTGIDTEAFF.

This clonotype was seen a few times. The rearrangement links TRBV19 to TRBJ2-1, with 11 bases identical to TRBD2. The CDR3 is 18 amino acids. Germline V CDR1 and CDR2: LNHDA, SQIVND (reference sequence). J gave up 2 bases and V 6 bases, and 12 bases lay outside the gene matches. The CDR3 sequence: CASRSQTGTSGAYNEQFF. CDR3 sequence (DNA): TGTGCCAGTAGATCACAAACCGGGACTAGCGGTGCCTACAATGAGCAGTTCTTC. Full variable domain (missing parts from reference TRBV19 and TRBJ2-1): DGGITQSPKYLFRKEGQNVTLSCEQNLNHDAMYWYRQDPGQGLRLIYYSQIVNDFQKGDIAEGYSVSREKKESFPLTVTSAQKNPTAFYLCASRSQTGTSGAYNEQFFGPGTRLTVL.

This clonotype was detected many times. The CDR3 loop reads CATSRGHLGTGRKETQYF. CDR3 nucleotide sequence: TGTGCCACCAGCAGAGGCCACCTCGGGACAGGGAGAAAAGAGACCCAGTACTTC. V and J are TRBV15 and TRBJ2-5; 9 bases are shared with TRBD1. This CDR3 spans 18 amino acids. The germline V gene encodes CDR1 LNHNV and CDR2 YYDKDF (reference sequence). The ends lost 1 base at V and 3 bases at J; junction bases unmatched: 12. Full variable domain (missing parts from reference TRBV15 and TRBJ2-5): DAMVIQNPRYQVTQFGKPVTLSCSQTLNHNVMYWYQQKSSQAPKLLFHYYDKDFNNEADTPDNFQSRRPNTSFCFLDIRSPGLGDTAMYLCATSRGHLGTGRKETQYFGPGTRLLVL.

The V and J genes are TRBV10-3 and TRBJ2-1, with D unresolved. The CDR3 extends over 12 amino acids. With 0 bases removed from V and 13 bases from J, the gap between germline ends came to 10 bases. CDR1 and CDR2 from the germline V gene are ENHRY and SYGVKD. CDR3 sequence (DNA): TGTGCCATCAGTGAGTCGTCGACGGTTCAGTTCTTC. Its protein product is CAISESSTVQFF.

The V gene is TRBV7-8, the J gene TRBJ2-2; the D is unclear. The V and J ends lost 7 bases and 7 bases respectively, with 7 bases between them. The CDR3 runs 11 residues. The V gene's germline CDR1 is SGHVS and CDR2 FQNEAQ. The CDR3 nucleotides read TGTGCCAGCAACGTAGTCGGGGAGCTGTTTTTT. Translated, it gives CASNVVGELFF.

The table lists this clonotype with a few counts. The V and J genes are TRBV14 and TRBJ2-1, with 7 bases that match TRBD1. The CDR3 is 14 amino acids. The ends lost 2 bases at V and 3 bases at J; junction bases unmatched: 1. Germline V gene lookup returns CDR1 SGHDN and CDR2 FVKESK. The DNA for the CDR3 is TGTGCCAGCAGCCAACGGACAGGCTACAATGAGCAGTTCTTC. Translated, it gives CASSQRTGYNEQFF.

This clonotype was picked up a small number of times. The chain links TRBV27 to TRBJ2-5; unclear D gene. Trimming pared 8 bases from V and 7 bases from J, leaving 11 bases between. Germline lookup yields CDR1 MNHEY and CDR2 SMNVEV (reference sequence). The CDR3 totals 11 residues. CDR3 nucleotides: TGTGCCAGCCAGGATGGAAGGACCCAGTACTTC. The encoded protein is CASQDGRTQYF.

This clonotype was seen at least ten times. CDR3 sequence (DNA): TGTGCCAGCAGTGATCTGATTGGGGGGGCCGATAATTCACCCCTCCACTTT. Translating gives CASSDLIGGADNSPLHF. V gene TRBV2 combines with J gene TRBJ1-6; D possibly corresponds to TRBD1 (6 bases). Looked up from germline, CDR1 is SNHLY and CDR2 is FYNNEI. This CDR3 has 17 residues. The ends were cut back, 3 bases at V and 5 bases at J, with 17 bases in the middle. Supplemented by reference TRBV2 and TRBJ1-6, the full variable domain reads EPEVTQTPSHQVTQMGQEVILRCVPISNHLYFYWYRQILGQKVEFLVSFYNNEISEKSEIFDDQFSVERPDGSNFTLKIRSTKLEDSAMYFCASSDLIGGADNSPLHFGNGTRLTVT.

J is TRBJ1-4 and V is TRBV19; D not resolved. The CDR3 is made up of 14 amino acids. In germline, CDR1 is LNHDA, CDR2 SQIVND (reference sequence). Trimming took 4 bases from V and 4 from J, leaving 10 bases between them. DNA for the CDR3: TGTGCCAGTAGTACCTTTTCCGGTAATGAAAAACTGTTTTTT. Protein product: CASSTFSGNEKLFF.

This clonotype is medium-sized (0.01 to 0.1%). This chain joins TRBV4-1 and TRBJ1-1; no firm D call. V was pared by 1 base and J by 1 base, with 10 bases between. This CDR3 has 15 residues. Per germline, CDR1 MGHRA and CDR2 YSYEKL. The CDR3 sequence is CASSQGSHPNTEAFF. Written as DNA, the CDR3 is TGCGCCAGCAGCCAAGGTAGCCACCCGAACACTGAAGCTTTCTTT.

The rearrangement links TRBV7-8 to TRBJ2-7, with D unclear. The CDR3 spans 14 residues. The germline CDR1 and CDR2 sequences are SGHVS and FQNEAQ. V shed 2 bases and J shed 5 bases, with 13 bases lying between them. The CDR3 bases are TGTGCCAGCAGCTTATCACTTAGCAGCCACGAGCAGTACTTC. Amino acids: CASSLSLSSHEQYF.

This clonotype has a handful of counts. The CDR3 sequence: CASSLGFGGAETQYF. The DNA for the CDR3 is TGTGCCAGCAGCTTAGGATTTGGAGGTGCGGAGACCCAGTACTTC. The J gene is TRBJ2-5, the V gene TRBV7-9; maybe TRBD2 (5 bases). Germline V gene sequence: CDR1 SEHNR, CDR2 FQNEAQ (reference sequence). Trimming shortened V by 1 base and J by 5 bases, and 14 bases separated the two germline ends. The CDR3 covers 15 residues. Using reference TRBV7-9 and TRBJ2-5 for the parts outside the CDR3, the full variable domain is DTGVSQNPRHKITKRGQNVTFRCDPISEHNRLYWYRQTLGQGPEFLTYFQNEAQLEKSRLLSDRFSAERPKGSFSTLEIQRTEQGDSAMYLCASSLGFGGAETQYFGPGTRLLVL.

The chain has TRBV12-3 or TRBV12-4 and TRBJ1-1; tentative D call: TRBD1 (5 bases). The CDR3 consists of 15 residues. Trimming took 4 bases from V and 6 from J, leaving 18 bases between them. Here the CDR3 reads CASSSGTKGTSEAFF. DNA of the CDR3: TGTGCCAGCAGTTCAGGGACTAAAGGGACTTCTGAAGCTTTCTTT.

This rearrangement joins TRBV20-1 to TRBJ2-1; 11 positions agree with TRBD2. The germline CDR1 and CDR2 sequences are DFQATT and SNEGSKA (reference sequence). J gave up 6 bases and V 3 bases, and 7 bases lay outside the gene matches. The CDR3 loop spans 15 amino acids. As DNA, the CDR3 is TGCAGTGCTAGCTCACTAGCGGGAGCAGCCAATGAGCAGTTCTTC. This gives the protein CSASSLAGAANEQFF.

CDR3 residues: CASNPRDQGNTGELFF. The CDR3 nucleotides read TGTGCCAGCAACCCCCGCGACCAGGGGAACACCGGGGAGCTGTTTTTT. J is TRBJ2-2 and V is TRBV28, with D perhaps TRBD1 (5 bases). The CDR3 totals 16 residues. In germline, CDR1 is MDHEN, CDR2 SYDVKM. Trimming removed 7 bases at V and 1 base at J, with 16 bases between. Using reference TRBV28 and TRBJ2-2 for the parts outside the CDR3, the full variable domain is DVKVTQSSRYLVKRTGEKVFLECVQDMDHENMFWYRQDPGLGLRLIYFSYDVKMKEKGDIPEGYSVSREKKERFSLILESASTNQTSMYLCASNPRDQGNTGELFFGEGSRLTVL.

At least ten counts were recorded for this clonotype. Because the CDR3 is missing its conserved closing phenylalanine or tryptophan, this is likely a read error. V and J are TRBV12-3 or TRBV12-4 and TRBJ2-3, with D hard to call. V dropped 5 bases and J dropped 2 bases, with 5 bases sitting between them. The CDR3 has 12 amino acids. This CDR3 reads CASSPTTDTQYS. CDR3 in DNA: TGTGCCAGCAGTCCGACCACAGATACGCAGTATTCT.

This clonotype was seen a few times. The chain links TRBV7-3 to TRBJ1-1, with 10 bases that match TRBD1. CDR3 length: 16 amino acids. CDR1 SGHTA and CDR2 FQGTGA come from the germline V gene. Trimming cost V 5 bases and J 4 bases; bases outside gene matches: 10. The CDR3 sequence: CASSPDLDRGGTEAFF. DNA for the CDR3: TGTGCCAGCAGCCCTGATTTGGACAGGGGGGGCACTGAAGCTTTCTTT.

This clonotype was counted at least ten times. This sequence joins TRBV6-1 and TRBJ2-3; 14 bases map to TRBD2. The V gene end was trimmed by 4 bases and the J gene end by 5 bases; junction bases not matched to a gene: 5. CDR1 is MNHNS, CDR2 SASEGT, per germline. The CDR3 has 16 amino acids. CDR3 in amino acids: CASSGRTSGRLDTQYF. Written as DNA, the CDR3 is TGTGCCAGCAGTGGTCGGACTAGCGGGAGGTTAGATACGCAGTATTTT.

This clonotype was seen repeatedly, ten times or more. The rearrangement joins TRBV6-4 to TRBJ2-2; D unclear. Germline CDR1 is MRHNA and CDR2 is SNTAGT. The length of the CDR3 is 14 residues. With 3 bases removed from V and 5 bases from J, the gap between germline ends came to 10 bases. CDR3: CASSESGPTGELFF. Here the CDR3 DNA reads TGTGCCAGCAGTGAATCGGGTCCAACCGGGGAGCTGTTTTTT.

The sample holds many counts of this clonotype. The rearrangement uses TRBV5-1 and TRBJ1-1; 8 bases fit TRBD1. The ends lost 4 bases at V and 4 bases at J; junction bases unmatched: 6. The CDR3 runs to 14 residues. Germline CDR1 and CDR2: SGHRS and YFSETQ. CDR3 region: CASSRQGSPTEAFF. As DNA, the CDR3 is TGCGCCAGCAGCCGACAGGGGAGCCCCACTGAAGCTTTCTTT.